This T cell receptor (beta chain) was sequenced in a study of regulatory T cells in long-lasting Graves disease. Study observations and caveats: When disease was persistent, TRBV28, TRBJ1-2 and TRBJ2-5 were the favored segments.

The CDR3 sequence is 15 residues long. CDR1 MDHEN and CDR2 SYDVKM come from the germline V gene. The V gene end was trimmed by 2 bases and the J gene end by 10 bases; junction bases not matched to a gene: 3. The TCR beta library used iRepertoire HTBI primers with Arm-PCR amplification of CDR3. TCRdb used MiXCR to reprocess the multiplex PCR reads, holding one entry per CDR3 protein. The sample carries hundreds of thousands of distinct CDR3 sequences, roughly 15% recorded once. Time point: newly diagnosed GD, antithyroid drugs for less than 3 months. PBMCs were the source of the RNA used for TCR sequencing. This clonotype was counted ten times or more. Antigen: not known. This sample also appeared in a second study, on T cells in Graves' hyperthyroidism and ophthalmopathy.

J is TRBJ2-2 and V is TRBV28; 14 bases match TRBD2. This receptor was taken from a woman in her thirties with Graves disease. The input for sequencing was peripheral blood mononuclear cells (PBMCs), taken at new diagnosis, from a patient treated with antithyroid drugs. The CDR3 DNA reads as TGTGCCAGCAGTTTAGGGACTAGCGGGAGCCAGGAGCTGTTTTTT. It is translated as CASSLGTSGSQELFF.